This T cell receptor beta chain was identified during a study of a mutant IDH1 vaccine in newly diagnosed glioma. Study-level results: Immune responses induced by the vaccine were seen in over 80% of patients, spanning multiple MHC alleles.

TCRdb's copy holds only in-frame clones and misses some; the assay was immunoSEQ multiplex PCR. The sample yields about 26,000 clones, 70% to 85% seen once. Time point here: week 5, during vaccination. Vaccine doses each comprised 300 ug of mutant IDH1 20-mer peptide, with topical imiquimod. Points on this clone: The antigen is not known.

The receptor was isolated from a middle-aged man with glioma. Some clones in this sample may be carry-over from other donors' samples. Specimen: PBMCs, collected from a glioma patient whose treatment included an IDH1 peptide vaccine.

CDR3 sequence: CASSQAWGSVVSGELFF. CDR3 bases: TGCGCCAGCAGCCAAGCCTGGGGCAGTGTTGTATCCGGGGAGCTGTTTTTT. The chain uses TRBV4-3 and TRBJ2-2; D is possibly TRBD1 (5 bases). CDR1 and CDR2 from the germline V gene are LGHNA and YSLEER. This CDR3 contains 17 residues. Trimming removed 1 base at V and 6 bases at J, with 18 bases between.